Here is one TCR beta chain with its context. The antigen remains undetermined. Per sample, 85,000 to 100,000 TCR templates underwent assay. This table comes from immunoSEQ multiplex PCR, and its TCRdb copy is limited to in-frame clones, with some not included. The sample lists roughly 120,000 clones, around 90% occurring once. The CDR3 consists of 16 residues. Germline CDR1 SGHKS, CDR2 YYEKEE (reference sequence). The V segment lost 4 bases and the J segment 2 bases; nucleotides outside the gene matches: 11. The record originates from a study of siplizumab effects on memory and regulatory T cells. Notes on the study in general: On average, less than 75% of mappable alloreactive CD4+ clones were Treg-derived under siplizumab, against about 25% in controls. There was no confirmation of the suppressive function of proliferating Tregs from siplizumab cultures. Naive T cells looked more diverse than memory cells, and they looked like major contributors to the alloresponse.

Sequencing input: CD4+ T cells sorted from blood. The sequence was collected from a human donor in good health. V and J are TRBV5-5 and TRBJ1-2, with 7 bases matching TRBD1. CDR3 nucleotide sequence: TGTGCCAGCAGCCTGGAAATAGTCAGGGGGAACTATGGCTACACCTTC. Translation gives CASSLEIVRGNYGYTF.